The rows below give T cell receptor beta chains drawn from one sample of a study of blood T cell repertoires in COVID-19. Profiling relied on immunoSEQ multiplex PCR, and the TCRdb table lists in-frame clones only, not all of them. The sample has under 300,000 clones; about 83% are singletons. Sequencing was performed on peripheral blood. The source is a man older than 75 with acute or convalescent COVID-19. The CDR3 runs from the conserved cysteine through the conserved F or W. The D gene is left open where the match is weak. The size entry is marked missing in some rows and otherwise reads once, few, many or a size class.

>TRBV21-1|TRBJ2-3|-|-
CASSPREGLVDDTQYF
TGTGCCAGCAGCCCCCGGGAAGGACTAGTTGACGATACGCAGTATTTT
>TRBV29-1|TRBJ2-2|-|-
CSVAETGELFF
TGCAGCGTTGCCGAGACCGGGGAGCTGTTTTTT
>TRBV7-6|TRBJ2-6|-|-
CASSLGGGLGANVLTF
TGTGCCAGCAGCTTAGGTGGCGGGCTTGGGGCCAACGTCCTGACTTTC
>TRBV19|TRBJ1-3|-|-
CASSIQGISGNTIYF
TGTGCCAGTAGTATACAGGGGATCTCTGGAAACACCATATATTTT
>TRBV9|TRBJ2-7|many|TRBD2
CASSLSGRAKGYEQYF
TGTGCCAGCAGCCTAAGCGGGAGGGCCAAAGGTTACGAGCAGTACTTC
>TRBV28|TRBJ1-3|many|-
CASSPGGSGNTIYF
TGTGCCAGCAGCCCGGGGGGGTCTGGAAACACCATATATTTT
>TRBV28|TRBJ1-1|few|-
CASSLRGNTEAFF
TGTGCCAGCAGTTTACGGGGGAACACTGAAGCTTTCTTT
>TRBV2|TRBJ1-1|-|-
CASSDVRTEAFF
TGTGCCAGCAGTGATGTTCGCACTGAAGCTTTCTTT
>TRBV15|TRBJ2-7|-|-
CATSRVASFAYEQYF
TGTGCCACCAGCAGAGTGGCCAGTTTCGCCTACGAGCAGTACTTC
>TRBV11-2|TRBJ2-7|-|TRBD1
CASSFGQGGLQLRSYEQYF
TGTGCCAGCAGCTTTGGACAGGGGGGCCTTCAACTCCGCTCCTACGAGCAGTACTTC
>TRBV19|TRBJ2-5|-|-
CASSILGVGTETQYF
TGTGCCAGTAGTATTCTCGGGGTTGGCACAGAGACCCAGTACTTC
>TRBV6-6|TRBJ2-1|-|TRBD2
CASSRGTSGIMNNEQFF
TGTGCCAGCAGCCGAGGGACTAGCGGGATTATGAACAATGAGCAGTTCTTC
>TRBV7-2|TRBJ1-1|once|TRBD1
CASSLQPGGRNTEAFF
TGTGCCAGCAGCTTACAGCCAGGGGGAAGGAACACTGAAGCTTTCTTT
>TRBV5-1|TRBJ2-3|-|TRBD2
CASSFSPGLAGGPTDTQYF
TGCGCCAGCAGCTTCAGCCCGGGGCTAGCGGGAGGACCCACAGATACGCAGTATTTT
>TRBV11-2|TRBJ1-4|once|-
CASSLQGRVTNEKLFF
TGTGCCAGCAGCTTACAGGGGCGGGTCACTAATGAAAAACTGTTTTTT
>TRBV5-5|TRBJ2-5|-|TRBD1
CASSFQGAGTQYF
TGTGCCAGCAGTTTCCAGGGGGCTGGGACCCAGTACTTC
>TRBV27|TRBJ2-6|-|-
CASSLYQGGANVLTF
TGTGCCAGCAGTTTATACCAGGGAGGGGCCAACGTCCTGACTTTC
>TRBV4-2|TRBJ1-3|few|-
CASSQDLPGNTIYF
TGTGCCAGCAGCCAAGACCTCCCGGGAAACACCATATATTTT
>TRBV7-9|TRBJ1-3|-|-
CASSLAVASSGNTIYF
TGTGCCAGCAGCTTAGCGGTTGCCAGCTCTGGAAACACCATATATTTT
>TRBV3-1/TRBV3-2|TRBJ1-1|-|-
CASSQAQGNTEAFF
TGTGCCAGCAGCCAAGCACAGGGGAACACTGAAGCTTTCTTT
>TRBV27|TRBJ1-6|-|TRBD1
CASSFAGGLNNSPLHF
TGTGCCAGCAGTTTCGCAGGGGGCCTGAATAATTCACCCCTCCACTTT
>TRBV7-9|TRBJ1-3|-|-
CASSLVGATSGNTIYF
TGTGCCAGCAGCTTAGTGGGAGCTACCTCTGGAAACACCATATATTTT
>TRBV27|TRBJ2-1|many|-
CASSLTGNEQFF
TGTGCCAGCAGTTTAACAGGGAATGAGCAGTTCTTC
>TRBV29-1|TRBJ2-2|-|-
CSVVLLGQGRSTGELFF
TGCAGCGTTGTGCTTTTAGGACAAGGGAGGAGCACCGGGGAGCTGTTTTTT